A single sample gave rise to the 12 T cell receptor beta chains below, sequenced in a study of Ad26.COV2.S vaccination and SARS-CoV-2 variants. Data came from immunoSEQ multiplex PCR; TCRdb stores just in-frame clones and leaves some out. The profile shows roughly 350,000 clones, about 89% of them singletons. Treatment reported: about 20 received Ad26.COV2.S at low or high dose, single or two shots; 5 received placebo; per-sample allocation not given. Following the first vaccine or placebo injection, samples were taken on day 63. The source material was peripheral blood, sampled in a trial of Ad26.COV2.S vaccine versus placebo. The receptors were sampled from a person aged 18-65 years who received the Ad26.COV2.S COVID-19 vaccine or a placebo.

The genes are TRBV30 and TRBJ2-3; D gene uncertain. Per germline, CDR1 GTSNPN and CDR2 SVGIG (reference sequence). The CDR3 is 14 amino acids. V was cut by 2 bases and J by 0 bases, with 9 bases left in between. This CDR3 is CAWSLSFSTDTQYF. The CDR3 region has the DNA TGTGCCTGGAGTCTCAGTTTTAGCACAGATACGCAGTATTTT.

The rearrangement joins TRBV6-5 to TRBJ2-7; 10 bases agree with TRBD1. The CDR3 extends over 15 amino acids. Germline trimming cut 6 bases from V and 3 bases from J; bases unmatched to any gene: 8. Germline loops: CDR1 MNHEY, CDR2 SVGAGI. The CDR3 is CASSETGGDFYEQYF. The CDR3 nucleotides are TGTGCCAGCAGCGAGACAGGGGGCGATTTCTACGAGCAGTACTTC.

V and J are TRBV11-1 and TRBJ2-6, with 7 nucleotides matching TRBD1. There are 15 residues in the CDR3. Per germline, CDR1 SGHAT and CDR2 FQDESV (reference sequence). Trimming at V came to 4 bases and at J to 8 bases, leaving 8 bases not matched to a gene. For the CDR3, the DNA is TGTGCCAGCAGCTCCTATTGGACAGGCACCAACGTCCTGACTTTC. It encodes CASSSYWTGTNVLTF.

The chain couples TRBV5-4 to TRBJ2-3, with TRBD2 matching 7 bases. Germline CDR1 and CDR2: SGHNT and YYREEE (reference sequence). Germline trimming cut 0 bases from V and 3 bases from J; bases unmatched to any gene: 7. This CDR3 has 16 amino acids. The CDR3 loop is CASSLESSGGTDTQYF. DNA of the CDR3: TGTGCCAGCAGCTTGGAATCTTCGGGGGGAACAGATACGCAGTATTTT.

The chain has TRBV7-9 and TRBJ2-1, with D perhaps TRBD2 (5 bases). Per germline, CDR1 SEHNR and CDR2 FQNEAQ (reference sequence). This CDR3 comprises 12 residues. Trimming took off 2 bases at V and 9 bases at J, with 8 bases between the two ends. As DNA, the CDR3 is TGTGCCAGCAGCTTACGGGGAGCTGAGCAGTTCTTC. It codes for CASSLRGAEQFF.

Regarding this clone: The junction departs from the called germline gene at one end, perhaps through a read error. The chain uses TRBV7-9 and TRBJ1-5; D ambiguous. From germline, CDR1 is SEHNR and CDR2 FQNEAQ (reference sequence). CDR3 length: 15 amino acids. In nucleotides, the CDR3 is TGTGCCAGCAGCCTAGCCGGTGGGAAAAATCAGCCCCAGCATTTT. Translated, it gives CASSLAGGKNQPQHF.

The V gene is TRBV3-1 (or the pseudogene TRBV3-2), the J gene TRBJ2-7; no firm D call. CDR1 LGHDT and CDR2 YNNKEL come from the germline V gene (reference sequence). CDR3 length: 15 amino acids. V shed 3 bases and J shed 6 bases, with 18 bases lying between them. The CDR3 loop is CASSQVPAITGEQYF. In DNA, the CDR3 is TGTGCCAGCAGCCAGGTCCCGGCCATCACCGGCGAGCAGTACTTC.

About this clone itself: Other nucleotide sequences in the sample specify the same CDR3. J is TRBJ2-2 and V is TRBV12-3 or TRBV12-4; a possible D gene is TRBD1 (6 bases). V lost 6 bases, J lost 5 bases, and 10 bases lay in between. The CDR3 extends over 13 amino acids. CDR3: CASRSTGTGELFF. CDR3 DNA sequence: TGTGCCAGCAGATCTACAGGGACCGGGGAGCTGTTTTTT.

The chain links TRBV5-6 to TRBJ2-7, with D hard to call. Trimming removed 1 base from V and 5 bases from J, with 4 bases in between. CDR1 and CDR2 from the germline V gene are SGHDT and YYEEEE. The CDR3 is 11 amino acids. This CDR3 reads CASSLSHEQYF. Here the CDR3 DNA reads TGTGCCAGCAGCTTGTCCCACGAGCAGTACTTC.

This chain connects TRBV4-2 to TRBJ2-1; 7 bases are shared with TRBD2. From germline, CDR1 is LGHNA and CDR2 YNFKEQ. After removal of 6 bases from V and 1 base from J, the junction contained 6 bases not matched to a gene. The CDR3 has 15 residues. CDR3 residues: CASRLYSGSYNEQFF. The CDR3 DNA reads TGTGCCAGCAGACTATATAGCGGGTCCTACAATGAGCAGTTCTTC.

The chain combines TRBV7-2 with TRBJ1-5, with a tentative D call TRBD1 (6 bases). This CDR3 is 17 amino acids long. V dropped 6 bases and J dropped 0 bases, with 18 bases sitting between them. From germline, CDR1 is SGHTA and CDR2 FQGNSA. Written as DNA, the CDR3 is TGTGCCAGCAGTCCTAGGGGTCAGGGGTATAGCAATCAGCCCCAGCATTTT. It codes for CASSPRGQGYSNQPQHF.

This clone has just one count. This chain uses TRBV24-1 with TRBJ2-7, with TRBD1 matching 9 bases. The length of the CDR3 is 19 residues. Trimming at V came to 1 base and at J to 6 bases, leaving 18 bases not matched to a gene. CDR1 is KGHDR, CDR2 SFDVKD, per germline. The CDR3 DNA reads as TGTGCCACCAGTGATTTAGGACCCCGACCGGGACAGGGCCCTGCCGAGCAGTACTTC. Its translation: CATSDLGPRPGQGPAEQYF.